The rows below give T cell receptor beta chains drawn from one sample of a study of T cells in Graves' hyperthyroidism and ophthalmopathy. TCRdb reanalysed the multiplex PCR reads using MiXCR and keeps one entry per CDR3 protein. The table lists about 600,000 distinct CDR3 sequences, 16% of them singletons. Specimen: blood. The receptors were sampled from a woman aged 40-49 years with Graves' ophthalmopathy. CDR3s include the opening cysteine and the closing phenylalanine or tryptophan. The order of the fields is V gene, D gene, clone size, J gene, CDR3 protein, CDR3 DNA. The D gene is left open where the match is weak. The listing skips clone size in some rows; elsewhere it reads once, few, many or a size class.

>TRBV4-1|TRBD1|NA|TRBJ1-3
CASSQEEHRGGGNTIYF
TGCGCCAGCAGCCAAGAGGAACACAGGGGTGGTGGAAACACCATATATTTT
>TRBV10-3|TRBD2|many|TRBJ2-3
CAISEPKGASGSLEADTQYF
TGTGCCATCAGTGAGCCAAAGGGGGCTAGCGGGAGTTTGGAGGCAGATACGCAGTATTTT
>TRBV6-1|TRBD1|few|TRBJ1-6
CASRRTGEGSPLHF
TGTGCCAGCAGAAGGACAGGGGAAGGTTCACCCCTCCACTTT
>TRBV28|NA|NA|TRBJ2-2
CASSFSHGNTGELFF
TGTGCCAGCAGTTTCAGTCACGGGAACACCGGGGAGCTGTTTTTT
>TRBV4-1|NA|many|TRBJ2-7
CASSQAMDRAYEQYF
TGCGCCAGCAGCCAAGCGATGGACAGAGCGTACGAGCAGTACTTC
>TRBV5-6|NA|few|TRBJ2-1
CASSLKRAPYNEQFF
TGTGCCAGCAGCCTCAAGAGGGCCCCCTACAATGAGCAGTTCTTC
>TRBV5-1|NA|NA|TRBJ2-1
CASSLIPGSSYNEQFF
TGCGCCAGCAGCTTGATTCCAGGCAGCTCCTACAATGAGCAGTTCTTC
>TRBV5-1|NA|NA|TRBJ1-2
CASSPSTVSYGYTF
TGCGCCAGCAGCCCGAGTACAGTAAGCTATGGCTACACCTTC
>TRBV28|TRBD1|many|TRBJ1-1
CASKETGDTEAFF
TGTGCCAGCAAAGAGACAGGGGACACTGAAGCTTTCTTT
>TRBV4-1|TRBD1|few|TRBJ2-1
CASSPQPGGSYNEQFF
TGCGCCAGCAGTCCCCAGCCAGGGGGCTCCTACAATGAGCAGTTCTTC
>TRBV2|TRBD1|many|TRBJ2-5
CASSSDREETQYF
TGTGCCAGCAGTAGCGACAGGGAAGAGACCCAGTACTTC
>TRBV18|TRBD2|many|TRBJ2-1
CASSPPLLAGAKHEQFF
TGTGCCAGCTCACCACCTCTTCTAGCGGGGGCTAAGCATGAGCAGTTCTTC
>TRBV27|TRBD2|NA|TRBJ2-5
CASKGASGAQYF
TGTGCCAGCAAAGGAGCGAGCGGGGCCCAGTACTTC
>TRBV10-2|NA|few|TRBJ2-7
CASSDLGRSSYEQYF
TGCGCCAGCAGTGATCTGGGCAGGAGCTCCTACGAGCAGTACTTC
>TRBV2|NA|few|TRBJ1-6
CASRGGSPLHF
TGTGCCAGCAGGGGGGGATCACCCCTCCACTTT
>TRBV12-3/TRBV12-4|NA|NA|TRBJ1-1
CASSPSRVRANTEAFF
TGTGCCAGCAGCCCCTCCAGGGTCCGGGCGAACACTGAAGCTTTCTTT
>TRBV7-2|TRBD1|few|TRBJ1-6
CASSTQGQVGSPLHF
TGTGCCAGCAGCACTCAGGGACAGGTCGGTTCACCCCTCCACTTT
>TRBV7-9|NA|few|TRBJ2-7
CASSPGSNEQYF
TGTGCCAGCAGCCCAGGGAGCAACGAGCAGTACTTC
>TRBV3-1|TRBD1|many|TRBJ1-4
CASSRGTGDEKLFF
TGTGCCAGCAGCCGGGGGACAGGGGATGAAAAACTGTTTTTT
>TRBV5-1|NA|many|TRBJ1-6
CASSLGAGDNSPLHF
TGCGCCAGCAGCTTGGGCGCAGGGGACAATTCACCCCTCCACTTT
>TRBV6-1|NA|few|TRBJ1-1
CASLRTAEMEAFF
TGTGCCAGCCTCCGTACGGCTGAGATGGAAGCTTTCTTT
>TRBV11-2|TRBD1|many|TRBJ2-7
CASSSPDRGTYEQYF
TGTGCCAGCAGCTCTCCGGACAGGGGTACCTACGAGCAGTACTTC
>TRBV10-3|TRBD2|NA|TRBJ2-3
CAISPLTSRITDTQYF
TGTGCCATCAGTCCCTTGACTAGCAGAATCACAGATACGCAGTATTTT
>TRBV19|NA|many|TRBJ1-5
CASKPQGYQPQHF
TGTGCCAGTAAACCTCAGGGTTATCAGCCCCAGCATTTT
>TRBV28|NA|many|TRBJ2-4
CASSLDQRQNIQYF
TGTGCCAGCAGCCTAGACCAACGCCAAAACATTCAGTACTTC
>TRBV3-1|NA|few|TRBJ2-5
CASSKSGGTETQYF
TGTGCCAGCAGCAAATCGGGGGGCACGGAGACCCAGTACTTC
>TRBV7-9|TRBD2|many|TRBJ2-1
CASSRGLDSYNEQFF
TGTGCCAGCAGCCGCGGACTAGACTCCTACAATGAGCAGTTCTTC
>TRBV2|NA|NA|TRBJ2-7
CASRAAYEQYF
TGTGCCAGCAGGGCAGCCTACGAGCAGTACTTC
>TRBV15|TRBD2|NA|TRBJ2-7
CATSSLTSGIEQYF
TGTGCCACCAGCAGCCTTACTAGCGGGATCGAGCAGTACTTC
>TRBV27|TRBD2|many|TRBJ2-7
CASFRMTSGSYEQYF
TGTGCCAGCTTTCGGATGACTAGCGGCTCCTACGAGCAGTACTTC